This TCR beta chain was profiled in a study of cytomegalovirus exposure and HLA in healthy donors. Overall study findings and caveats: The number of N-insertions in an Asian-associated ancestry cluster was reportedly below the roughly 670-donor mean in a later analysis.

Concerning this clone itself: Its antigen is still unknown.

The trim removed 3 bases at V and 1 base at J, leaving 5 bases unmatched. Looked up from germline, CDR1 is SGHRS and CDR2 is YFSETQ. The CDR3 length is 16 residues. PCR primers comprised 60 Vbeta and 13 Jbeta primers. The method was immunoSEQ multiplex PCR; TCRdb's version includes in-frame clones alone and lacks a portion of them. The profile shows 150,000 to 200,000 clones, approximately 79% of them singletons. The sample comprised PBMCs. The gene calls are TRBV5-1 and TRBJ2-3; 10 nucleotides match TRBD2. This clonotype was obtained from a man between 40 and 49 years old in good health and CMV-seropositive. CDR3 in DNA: TGCGCCAGCAGCTCCCTAGCGGGAGTAGGCACAGATACGCAGTATTTT. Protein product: CASSSLAGVGTDTQYF.